This is a list of T cell receptor beta chains from one sample in a study of CD8 T cells in Susac syndrome. In TCRdb, the immunoSEQ multiplex PCR reads were re-called with MiXCR into one record per CDR3 protein. The sample lists about 100,000 distinct CDR3 sequences, 95% occurring once. The sequenced material came from CD8+ T cells from PBMCs. Receptors were obtained from a human donor with Susac syndrome. The CDR3 runs from the conserved cysteine through the conserved F or W.

j_call v_call cdr3_aa
TRBJ1-1 TRBV29-1 CSVVSAGLKAFF
TRBJ2-7 TRBV12-3/TRBV12-4 CASSLSPGAYEQYF
TRBJ2-5 TRBV5-1 CASTRQGEMETQYF
TRBJ1-3 TRBV29-1 CSPVPGQGVRSSGNTIYF
TRBJ1-2 TRBV6-5 CASRVGQGVYGYTF
TRBJ2-3 TRBV28 CASSSASGGKDTQYF
TRBJ1-6 TRBV6-4 CASSDSTGSSPLHF
TRBJ1-2 TRBV20-1 CSASPGDYGYTF
TRBJ2-5 TRBV20-1 CSARTPGLLAQYF
TRBJ1-4 TRBV14 CASSQAGQGRNEKLFF
TRBJ1-1 TRBV18 CASSPRVNTEAFF
TRBJ2-3 TRBV24-1 CATSAAGSTQYF
TRBJ1-2 TRBV18 CASSPTGQNYGYTF
TRBJ1-1 TRBV15 CATSSSGTGNTEAFF
TRBJ1-6 TRBV29-1 CSVEDLWDSSSPLHF
TRBJ2-3 TRBV20-1 CSARDYRGSADTQYF
TRBJ1-1 TRBV20-1 CSVKGGQNTEAFF
TRBJ1-5 TRBV15 CATSIDRGSNQPQHF
TRBJ1-1 TRBV11-2 CASSLRDTEAFF
TRBJ2-5 TRBV7-8 CASSQSSGGVETQYF
TRBJ2-1 TRBV29-1 CSTSVDEQFF
TRBJ1-3 TRBV5-1 CASSLQAGFFGNTIYF
TRBJ2-7 TRBV20-1 CSARDPPAGTYEQYF
TRBJ2-3 TRBV12-3/TRBV12-4 CASRPSLTSGRTQYF
TRBJ1-2 TRBV9 CASTPGGGTNYGYTF
TRBJ2-2 TRBV4-1 CASSQPRQENTGELFF
TRBJ1-2 TRBV29-1 CSVEAVPYGYTF
TRBJ2-5 TRBV7-9 CASSPPGLAGQETQYF
TRBJ2-1 TRBV9 CASSVEPGGNEQFF
TRBJ1-4 TRBV27 CASSSTGGNEKLFF
TRBJ2-5 TRBV28 CAITGSSETQYF
TRBJ2-3 TRBV7-2 CASSPSGMGTDTQYF
TRBJ2-2 TRBV10-3 CAISEPGLGGELFF
TRBJ1-2 TRBV19 CASSPRTGGHDGYTF
TRBJ2-5 TRBV6-2/TRBV6-3 CATSRDREVQETQYF
TRBJ2-2 TRBV28 CASSLSPGRADTGELFF
TRBJ2-7 TRBV5-1 CASSLDPRTSGSGEQYF
TRBJ2-3 TRBV18 CASSRASGRDTDTQYF